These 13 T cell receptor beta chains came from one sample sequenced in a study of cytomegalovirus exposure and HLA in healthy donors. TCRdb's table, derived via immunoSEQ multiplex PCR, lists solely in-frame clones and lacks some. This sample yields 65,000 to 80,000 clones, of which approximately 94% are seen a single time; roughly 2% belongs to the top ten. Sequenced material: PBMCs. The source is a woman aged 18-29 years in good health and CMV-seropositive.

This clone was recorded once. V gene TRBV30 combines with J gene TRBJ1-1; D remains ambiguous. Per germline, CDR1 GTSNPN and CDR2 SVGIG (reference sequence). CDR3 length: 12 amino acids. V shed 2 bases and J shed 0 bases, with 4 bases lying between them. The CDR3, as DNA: TGTGCCTGGAGTCCAGTGAACACTGAAGCTTTCTTT. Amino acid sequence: CAWSPVNTEAFF.

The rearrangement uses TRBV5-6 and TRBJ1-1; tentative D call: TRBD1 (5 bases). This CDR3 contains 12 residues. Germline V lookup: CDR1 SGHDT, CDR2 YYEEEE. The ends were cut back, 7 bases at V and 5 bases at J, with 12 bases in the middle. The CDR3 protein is CASLGGGTEAFF. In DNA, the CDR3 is TGTGCCAGCCTGGGGGGGGGAACTGAAGCTTTCTTT.

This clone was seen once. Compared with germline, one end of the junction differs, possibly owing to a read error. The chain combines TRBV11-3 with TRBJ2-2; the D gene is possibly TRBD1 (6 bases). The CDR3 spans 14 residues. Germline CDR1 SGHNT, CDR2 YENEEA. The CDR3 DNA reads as TGTGCCAGCAGCCAAACAGGGAACTCCGGGGAGCTGTTTTTT. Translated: CASSQTGNSGELFF.

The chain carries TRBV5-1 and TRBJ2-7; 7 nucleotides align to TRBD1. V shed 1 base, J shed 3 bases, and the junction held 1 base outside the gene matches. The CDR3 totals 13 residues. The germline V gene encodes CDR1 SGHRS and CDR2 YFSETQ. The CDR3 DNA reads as TGCGCCAGCAGCTTGTCAGGGGGCTACGAGCAGTACTTC. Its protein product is CASSLSGGYEQYF. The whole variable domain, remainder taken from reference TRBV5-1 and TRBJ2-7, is KAGVTQTPRYLIKTRGQQVTLSCSPISGHRSVSWYQQTPGQGLQFLFEYFSETQRNKGNFPGRFSGRQFSNSRSEMNVSTLELGDSALYLCASSLSGGYEQYFGPGTRLTVT.

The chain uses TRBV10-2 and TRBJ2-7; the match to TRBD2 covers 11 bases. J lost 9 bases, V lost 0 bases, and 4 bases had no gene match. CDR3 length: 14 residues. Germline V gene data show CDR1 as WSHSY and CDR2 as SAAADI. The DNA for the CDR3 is TGCGCCAGCAGTGAGTCTAGCGGGAGGGCCCCGCAGTACTTC. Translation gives CASSESSGRAPQYF.

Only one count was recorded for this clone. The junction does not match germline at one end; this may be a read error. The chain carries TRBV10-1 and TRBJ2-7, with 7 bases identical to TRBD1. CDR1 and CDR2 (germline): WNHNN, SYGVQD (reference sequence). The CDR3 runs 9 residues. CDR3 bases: TGCGCCAGCAGCGGGGACAGATCCTTC. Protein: CASSGDRSF.

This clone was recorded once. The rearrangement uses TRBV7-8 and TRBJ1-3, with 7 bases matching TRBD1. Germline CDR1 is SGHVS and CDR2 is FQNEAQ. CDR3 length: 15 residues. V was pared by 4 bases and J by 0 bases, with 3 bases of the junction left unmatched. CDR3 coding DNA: TGTGCCAGCAGCTCTAAGGGGGCCTCTGGAAACACCATATATTTT. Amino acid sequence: CASSSKGASGNTIYF.

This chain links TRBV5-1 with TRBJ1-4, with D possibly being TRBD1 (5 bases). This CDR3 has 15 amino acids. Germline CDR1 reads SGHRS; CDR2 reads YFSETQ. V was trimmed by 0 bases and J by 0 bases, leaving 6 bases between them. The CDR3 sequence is CASSLAGPTNEKLFF. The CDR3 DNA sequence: TGCGCCAGCAGCTTGGCAGGGCCAACTAATGAAAAACTGTTTTTT.

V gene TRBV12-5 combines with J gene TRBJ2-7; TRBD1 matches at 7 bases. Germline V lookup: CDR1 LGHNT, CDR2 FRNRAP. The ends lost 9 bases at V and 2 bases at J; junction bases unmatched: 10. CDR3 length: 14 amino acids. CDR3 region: CASRPRDSPYEQYF. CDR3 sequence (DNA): TGTGCTAGCCGACCCCGGGACAGCCCCTACGAGCAGTACTTC.

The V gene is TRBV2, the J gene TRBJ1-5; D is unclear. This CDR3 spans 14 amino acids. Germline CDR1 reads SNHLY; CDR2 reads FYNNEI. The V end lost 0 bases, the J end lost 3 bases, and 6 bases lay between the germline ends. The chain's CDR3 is CASSEASNNQPQHF. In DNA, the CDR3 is TGTGCCAGCAGTGAAGCTTCTAACAATCAGCCCCAGCATTTT.

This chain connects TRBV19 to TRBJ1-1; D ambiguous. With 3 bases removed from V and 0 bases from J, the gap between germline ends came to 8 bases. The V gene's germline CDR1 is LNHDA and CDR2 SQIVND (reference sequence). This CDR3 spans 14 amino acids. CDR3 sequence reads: CASSISELNTEAFF. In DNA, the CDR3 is TGTGCCAGTAGTATTTCTGAGTTGAACACTGAAGCTTTCTTT.

CDR3 in DNA: TGTGCCAGCAGTAGACAGGGGGGGGGCACTGAAGCTTTCTTT. Translated, it gives CASSRQGGGTEAFF. The chain is built from TRBV6-1 and TRBJ1-1; 9 nucleotides line up with TRBD1. J was trimmed by 4 bases and V by 5 bases; bases with no gene match: 5. CDR3 length equals 14 residues. Germline V gene data show CDR1 as MNHNS and CDR2 as SASEGT.

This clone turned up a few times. CDR3 in DNA: TGTGCCAGCAGTGAAACCGGGACAGGGGCCGAGCAGTACTTC. This encodes CASSETGTGAEQYF. The gene calls are TRBV6-1 and TRBJ2-7; 10 bases match TRBD1. Germline V lookup: CDR1 MNHNS, CDR2 SASEGT. CDR3 length: 14 amino acids. Trimming took 2 bases from V and 6 from J; bases not matched to a gene: 4.